This T cell receptor beta chain was identified during a study of T cells in Graves' hyperthyroidism and ophthalmopathy. Findings and limits, study-wide: Ophthalmopathy stood apart from stable hyperthyroidism in a 13 V-J model.

The CDR3 contains 14 residues. Trimming stripped 7 bases from V and 1 base from J, with 13 bases between. For this clonotype: Its specificity is unknown.

RNA transcripts were the template for amplifying TCR beta CDR3 regions. The TCR CDR3 was amplified in a first-round RT-PCR using the HTBI primer set. TCRdb processed the multiplex PCR reads anew with MiXCR; each CDR3 protein has one entry. The sample contains hundreds of thousands of distinct CDR3 sequences, roughly 25% of which appear only once. This chain joins TRBV12-3 or TRBV12-4 and TRBJ2-5, with TRBD1 as a possible D gene (5 bases). The sequence was collected from a man aged 45-65 years with Graves' hyperthyroidism. Specimen: blood. DNA of the CDR3: TGTGCCAGCACCCCGACCCAGGGCCAAGAGACCCAGTACTTC. Its protein product is CASTPTQGQETQYF.